Below, 30 T cell receptor beta chains from the same sample are listed, as sequenced in a study of T cells expressing NK-cell markers (dated by TCRdb to 2018 to 2020). Libraries were built with 5' RACE. Sequencing took place on an Illumina HiSeq 2000. The reads were reprocessed in TCRdb, with one entry per CDR3 protein sequence and no accompanying DNA. The sample's clone listing holds roughly 380,000 distinct CDR3 sequences. Roughly 5.4% of the sample belongs to the ten largest clones. Sequenced material: blood T cells: a sorted CD56 or NKG2C T cell subset, CD4+ or CD8+ T cells, or bulk PBMC T cells (not recorded which). The receptor source for this set is a man aged 18 to 69 in good health.

This chain uses TRBV7-2 with TRBJ2-7; TCRdb picks TRBD1, but there is no DNA to check that call. CDR3 length equals 17 residues. Germline assignment: CDR1 SGHTA and CDR2 FQGNSA. The CDR3: CASSLAYLGQGNYEQYF.

The chain is built from TRBV7-3 and TRBJ1-1. The germline V gene has CDR1 SGHTA and CDR2 FQGTGA. The CDR3 loop spans 15 amino acids. The CDR3 loop reads CASKKEGLRNTEAFF.

The CDR3 region is CASREVTGLRRNEQYF. The rearrangement uses TRBV28 and TRBJ2-7. The CDR3 consists of 16 residues. The germline CDR1 and CDR2 sequences are MDHEN and SYDVKM.

The genes are TRBV11-2 and TRBJ2-7; TCRdb selects TRBD1, and the lack of DNA leaves this call unchecked. This CDR3 comprises 15 residues. Germline CDR1 reads SGHAT; CDR2 reads FQNNGV. The CDR3 protein is CASSFPGTGTYEQYF. Based on the CDR3 plus reference TRBV11-2 and TRBJ2-7, the full variable domain is EAGVAQSPRYKIIEKRQSVAFWCNPISGHATLYWYQQILGQGPKLLIQFQNNGVVDDSQLPKDRFSAERLKGVDSTLKIQPAKLEDSAVYLCASSFPGTGTYEQYFGPGTRLTVT.

The chain has TRBV7-9 and TRBJ2-5; lacking DNA, the TRBD2 call made by TCRdb goes unchecked. The CDR3 runs 17 residues. CDR1 is SEHNR, CDR2 FQNEAQ, per germline (reference sequence). Here the CDR3 reads CASSLGPSGPRGETQYF.

V is TRBV6-5 and J is TRBJ2-7. Germline CDR1 reads MNHEY; CDR2 reads SVGAGI. The CDR3 runs 15 residues. CDR3 sequence reads: CASSYDIRNAYEQYF.

The V and J genes are TRBV3-1 and TRBJ1-3. The CDR3 is made up of 15 amino acids. Germline loops: CDR1 LGHDT, CDR2 YNNKEL (reference sequence). The CDR3 spells CASSQGRRGVNTIYF. Variable domain in full (rest from reference TRBV3-1 and TRBJ1-3): DTAVSQTPKYLVTQMGNDKSIKCEQNLGHDTMYWYKQDSKKFLKIMFSYNNKELIINETVPNRFSPKSPDKAHLNLHINSLELGDSAVYFCASSQGRRGVNTIYFGEGSWLTVV.

The chain joins TRBV4-1 to TRBJ1-6; the D call of TRBD1 rests on TCRdb alone, since no DNA is present to check it. The CDR3 is made up of 17 amino acids. Germline CDR1 MGHRA, CDR2 YSYEKL. This chain's CDR3 is CASSPQGTPFLGSPLHF.

The rearrangement links TRBV5-1 to TRBJ2-1; there is no DNA to check the TCRdb D call of TRBD2. In germline, CDR1 is SGHRS, CDR2 YFSETQ. The CDR3 runs to 15 residues. This CDR3 reads CASSLDGAPYNEQFF.

The chain uses TRBV6-1 and TRBJ2-5; TCRdb's D gene call, TRBD2, goes unchecked for lack of DNA. The CDR3 sequence is 15 residues long. From germline, CDR1 is MNHNS and CDR2 SASEGT. The CDR3 sequence is CAPPTSQRGKETQYF.

V usage is TRBV20-1 and J usage is TRBJ2-3; TCRdb returns TRBD1, unconfirmable since there is no DNA. The CDR3 has 16 residues. Germline CDR1 reads DFQATT; CDR2 reads SNEGSKA (reference sequence). This chain's CDR3 is CSAFGAEIFSTDTQYF.

The chain links TRBV14 to TRBJ2-7. Germline assignment: CDR1 SGHDN and CDR2 FVKESK. The CDR3 has 14 residues. The CDR3 is CASSQGWDSYEQYF. Drawing the rest from reference TRBV14 and TRBJ2-7, the complete variable domain is EAGVTQFPSHSVIEKGQTVTLRCDPISGHDNLYWYRRVMGKEIKFLLHFVKESKQDESGMPNNRFLAERTGGTYSTLKVQPAELEDSGVYFCASSQGWDSYEQYFGPGTRLTVT.

This sequence joins TRBV5-1 and TRBJ2-3; TCRdb's assignment of TRBD1 cannot be checked, as there is no DNA. Germline-derived CDR1 and CDR2 are SGHRS and YFSETQ. The CDR3 totals 15 residues. The CDR3 protein is CASSLAGGPTDTQYF.

The chain employs TRBV4-1 and TRBJ1-1; checking the TCRdb D call of TRBD1 is not possible without DNA. The CDR3 consists of 15 residues. CDR1 and CDR2 (germline): MGHRA, YSYEKL. CDR3 region: CASSQEWTGGTEAFF.

The V call is TRBV7-2, the J call TRBJ2-7; checking the TCRdb D call of TRBD2 is not possible without DNA. Per the germline V gene, CDR1 is SGHTA and CDR2 is FQGNSA. The CDR3 contains 14 residues. The CDR3 spells CASSTGGPVKEQYF.

The chain recombines TRBV7-6 with TRBJ2-6; TCRdb picks TRBD2, but there is no DNA to check that call. Germline CDR1 reads SGHVS; CDR2 reads FNYEAQ. The CDR3 contains 17 residues. The CDR3: CASSSRPGGSGANVLTF.

The chain carries TRBV14 and TRBJ2-3. The germline V gene encodes CDR1 SGHDN and CDR2 FVKESK. The CDR3 spans 16 residues. The chain's CDR3 is CASSQDRGGGTDTQYF. The full variable domain, rest sourced from reference TRBV14 and TRBJ2-3, is EAGVTQFPSHSVIEKGQTVTLRCDPISGHDNLYWYRRVMGKEIKFLLHFVKESKQDESGMPNNRFLAERTGGTYSTLKVQPAELEDSGVYFCASSQDRGGGTDTQYFGPGTRLTVL.

V and J are TRBV6-5 and TRBJ1-4; TCRdb outputs TRBD1, but without DNA this stays unchecked. From germline, CDR1 is MNHEY and CDR2 SVGAGI. The CDR3 covers 15 residues. The CDR3 reads CASSYSTGVNEKLFF.

The chain combines TRBV15 with TRBJ2-1; the D gene TCRdb calls, TRBD2, cannot be checked with no DNA. Per germline, CDR1 LNHNV and CDR2 YYDKDF (reference sequence). The CDR3 runs to 16 residues. The CDR3 loop reads CATSRDSGGAYNEQFF.

The chain combines TRBV7-2 with TRBJ2-1; the TCRdb call, TRBD2, lacks DNA for checking. This CDR3 has 16 amino acids. Germline V gives CDR1 SGHTA, CDR2 FQGNSA. CDR3 region: CASSLAVTSGSNEQFF.

This chain links TRBV6-1 with TRBJ2-3; TCRdb names TRBD2, which stays unverified in the absence of DNA. CDR3 length: 17 residues. The germline V gene encodes CDR1 MNHNS and CDR2 SASEGT. The CDR3 reads CASSKTRTSRSTDTQYF.

V gene TRBV29-1 combines with J gene TRBJ2-1; TCRdb calls TRBD1, which cannot be checked without DNA. The length of the CDR3 is 14 residues. CDR1 SQVTM and CDR2 ANQGSEA come from the germline V gene. CDR3 residues: CSVDPGKLDNEQFF.

This chain joins TRBV20-1 and TRBJ2-2; TCRdb's D call, TRBD1, is unchecked because there is no DNA. Germline CDR1 and CDR2: DFQATT and SNEGSKA (reference sequence). This CDR3 has 15 residues. The CDR3 sequence is CSAGRTGGVTGELFF.

The V and J genes are TRBV29-1 and TRBJ2-7; checking the TCRdb D call of TRBD1 is not possible without DNA. Germline CDR1 and CDR2: SQVTM and ANQGSEA. The CDR3 has 14 amino acids. The CDR3 sequence: CSVVVRASSYEQYF.

This clonotype is labeled medium-sized based on frequency. CDR3 loop: CASSPASGNTNEQFF. J is TRBJ2-1 and V is TRBV6-6; TCRdb designates TRBD2, a call that cannot be tested without DNA. There are 15 residues in the CDR3. The germline V gene encodes CDR1 MNHNY and CDR2 SVGAGI (reference sequence).

The CDR3 protein is CASSERGYGYTF. This rearrangement joins TRBV25-1 to TRBJ1-2; TCRdb indicates TRBD1, and absent DNA this call remains unverified. This CDR3 has 12 residues. Germline CDR1 and CDR2: MGHDK and SYGVNS.

The V gene is TRBV6-1, the J gene TRBJ2-7; TCRdb's D call, TRBD2, is unchecked because there is no DNA. The germline V gene encodes CDR1 MNHNS and CDR2 SASEGT. The CDR3 runs 15 residues. The CDR3 region is CASTQLAGDTYEQYF.

The V gene is TRBV5-4, the J gene TRBJ2-3. This CDR3 contains 16 residues. Germline CDR1 SGHNT, CDR2 YYREEE (reference sequence). CDR3 sequence: CASSLSVLNPTDTQYF.

The chain is built from TRBV5-1 and TRBJ1-1; TCRdb lists TRBD1, though no DNA is available to test this call. The CDR3 extends over 15 amino acids. Germline V lookup: CDR1 SGHRS, CDR2 YFSETQ. CDR3 sequence: CASSLYQGGNTEAFF.

The chain's CDR3 is CASSMGGALSSYEQYF. This chain connects TRBV12-3 or TRBV12-4 to TRBJ2-7; no DNA is available, so the TRBD2 call from TCRdb remains unchecked. The length of the CDR3 is 16 residues.